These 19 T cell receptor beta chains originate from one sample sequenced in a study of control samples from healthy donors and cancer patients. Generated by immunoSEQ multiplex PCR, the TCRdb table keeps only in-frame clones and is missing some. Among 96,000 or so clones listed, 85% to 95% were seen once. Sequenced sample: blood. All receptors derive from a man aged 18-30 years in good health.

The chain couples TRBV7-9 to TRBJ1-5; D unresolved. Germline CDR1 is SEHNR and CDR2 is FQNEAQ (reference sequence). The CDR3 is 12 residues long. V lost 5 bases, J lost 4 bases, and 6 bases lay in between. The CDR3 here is CASSHLNQPQHF. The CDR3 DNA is TGTGCCAGCAGCCACCTAAATCAGCCCCAGCATTTT. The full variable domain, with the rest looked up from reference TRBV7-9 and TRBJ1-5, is DTGVSQNPRHKITKRGQNVTFRCDPISEHNRLYWYRQTLGQGPEFLTYFQNEAQLEKSRLLSDRFSAERPKGSFSTLEIQRTEQGDSAMYLCASSHLNQPQHFGDGTRLSIL.

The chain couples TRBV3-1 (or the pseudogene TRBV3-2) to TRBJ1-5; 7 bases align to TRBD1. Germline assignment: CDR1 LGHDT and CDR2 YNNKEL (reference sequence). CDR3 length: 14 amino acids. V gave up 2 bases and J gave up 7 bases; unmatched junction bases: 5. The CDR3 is CASSQQGGGQPQHF. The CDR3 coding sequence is TGTGCCAGCAGCCAACAGGGGGGAGGCCAGCCCCAGCATTTT.

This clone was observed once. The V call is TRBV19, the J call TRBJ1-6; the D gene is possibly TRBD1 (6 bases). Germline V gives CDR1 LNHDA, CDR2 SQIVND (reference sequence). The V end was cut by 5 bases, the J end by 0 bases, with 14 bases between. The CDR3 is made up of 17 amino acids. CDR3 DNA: TGTGCCAGTAGTTCCAGTACAGGGAGCTCCTATAATTCACCCCTCCACTTT. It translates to CASSSSTGSSYNSPLHF.

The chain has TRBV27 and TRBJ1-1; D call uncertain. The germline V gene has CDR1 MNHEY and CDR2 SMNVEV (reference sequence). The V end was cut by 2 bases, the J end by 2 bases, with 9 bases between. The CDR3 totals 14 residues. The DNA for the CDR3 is TGTGCCAGCAGTTTAGGGCAGGACAACACTGAAGCTTTCTTT. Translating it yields CASSLGQDNTEAFF.

CDR3 nucleotide sequence: TGTGCCAGTATGGACCTATCCTACGAGCAGTACTTC. It codes for CASMDLSYEQYF. V usage is TRBV19 and J usage is TRBJ2-7; D not resolved. The germline CDR1 and CDR2 sequences are LNHDA and SQIVND (reference sequence). V gave up 7 bases and J gave up 1 base, with 8 bases separating them. The CDR3 runs 12 residues.

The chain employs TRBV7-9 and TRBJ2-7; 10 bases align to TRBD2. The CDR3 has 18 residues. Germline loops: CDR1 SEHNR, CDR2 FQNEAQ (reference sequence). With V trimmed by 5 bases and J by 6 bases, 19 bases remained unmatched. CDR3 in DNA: TGTGCCAGCAGCCTGGGCGACGGGTCGGCTAGCGGGAGATCCGAGCAGTACTTC. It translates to CASSLGDGSASGRSEQYF.

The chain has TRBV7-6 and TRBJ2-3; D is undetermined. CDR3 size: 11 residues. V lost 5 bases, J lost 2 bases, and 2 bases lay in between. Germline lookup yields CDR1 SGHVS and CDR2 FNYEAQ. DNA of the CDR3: TGTGCCAGCAGCGACACAGATACGCAGTATTTT. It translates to CASSDTDTQYF.

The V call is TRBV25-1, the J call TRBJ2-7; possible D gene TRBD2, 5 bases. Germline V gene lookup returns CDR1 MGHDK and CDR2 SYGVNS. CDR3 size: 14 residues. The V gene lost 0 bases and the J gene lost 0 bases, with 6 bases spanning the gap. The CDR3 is CASSEYEGSYEQYF. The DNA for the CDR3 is TGTGCCAGCAGTGAATACGAGGGCTCCTACGAGCAGTACTTC.

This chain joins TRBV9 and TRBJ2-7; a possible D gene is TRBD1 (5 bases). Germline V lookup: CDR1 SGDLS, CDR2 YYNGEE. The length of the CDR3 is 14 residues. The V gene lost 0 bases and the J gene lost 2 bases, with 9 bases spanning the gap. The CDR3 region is CASSVGRAPYEQYF. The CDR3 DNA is TGTGCCAGCAGCGTAGGCAGGGCACCCTACGAGCAGTACTTC. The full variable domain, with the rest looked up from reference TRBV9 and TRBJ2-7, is DSGVTQTPKHLITATGQRVTLRCSPRSGDLSVYWYQQSLDQGLQFLIQYYNGEERAKGNILERFSAQQFPDLHSELNLSSLELGDSALYFCASSVGRAPYEQYFGPGTRLTVT.

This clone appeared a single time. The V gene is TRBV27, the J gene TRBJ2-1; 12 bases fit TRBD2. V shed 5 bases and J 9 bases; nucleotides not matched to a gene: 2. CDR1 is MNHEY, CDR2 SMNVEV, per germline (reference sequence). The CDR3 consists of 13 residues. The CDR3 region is CASSPSGRGEQFF. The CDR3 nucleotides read TGTGCCAGCAGTCCTAGCGGGAGGGGTGAGCAGTTCTTC.

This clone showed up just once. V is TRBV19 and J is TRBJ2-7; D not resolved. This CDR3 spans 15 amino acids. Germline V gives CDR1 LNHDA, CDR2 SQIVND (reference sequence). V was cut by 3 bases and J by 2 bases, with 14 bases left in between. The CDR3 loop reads CASSIPGARPYEQYF. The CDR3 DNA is TGTGCCAGTAGTATCCCAGGAGCCCGTCCCTACGAGCAGTACTTC.

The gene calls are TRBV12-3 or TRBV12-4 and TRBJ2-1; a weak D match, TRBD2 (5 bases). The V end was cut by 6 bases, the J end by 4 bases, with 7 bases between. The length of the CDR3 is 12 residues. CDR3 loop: CASREVYNEQFF. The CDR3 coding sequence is TGTGCCAGCAGGGAGGTATACAATGAGCAGTTCTTC.

The CDR3 region has the DNA TGTGCCAGCTCACCTCAGAGGCCTGAAGCTTTCTTT. Protein: CASSPQRPEAFF. The rearrangement uses TRBV18 and TRBJ1-1; no clear D. This CDR3 is 12 amino acids long. Trimming took off 3 bases at V and 6 bases at J, with 8 bases between the two ends. Germline V gives CDR1 KGHSH, CDR2 LQKENI.

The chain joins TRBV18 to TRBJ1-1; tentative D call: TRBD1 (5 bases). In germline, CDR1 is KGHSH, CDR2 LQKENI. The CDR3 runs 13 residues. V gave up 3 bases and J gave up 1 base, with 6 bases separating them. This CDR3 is CASSPQGNTEAFF. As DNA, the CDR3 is TGTGCCAGCTCACCGCAGGGGAACACTGAAGCTTTCTTT.

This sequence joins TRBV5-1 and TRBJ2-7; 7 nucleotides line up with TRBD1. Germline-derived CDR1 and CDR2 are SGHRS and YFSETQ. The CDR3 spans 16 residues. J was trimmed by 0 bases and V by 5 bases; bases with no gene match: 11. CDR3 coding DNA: TGCGCCAGCAGTCCGAGGCAGGGGGAGAGCTCCTACGAGCAGTACTTC. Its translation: CASSPRQGESSYEQYF.

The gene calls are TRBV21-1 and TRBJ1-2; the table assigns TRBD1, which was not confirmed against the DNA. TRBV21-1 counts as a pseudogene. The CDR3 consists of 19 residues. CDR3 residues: CASSVWTGGTLPSNYGYTF. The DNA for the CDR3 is TGTGCCAGCAGCGTCTGGACAGGGGGCACACTCCCCTCTAACTATGGCTACACCTTC.

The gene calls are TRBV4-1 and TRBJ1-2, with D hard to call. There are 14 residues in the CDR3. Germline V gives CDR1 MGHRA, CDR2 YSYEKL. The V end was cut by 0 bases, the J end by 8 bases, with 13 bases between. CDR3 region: CASSQDESFGGYTF. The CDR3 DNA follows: TGCGCCAGCAGCCAAGATGAGTCATTCGGGGGCTACACCTTC.

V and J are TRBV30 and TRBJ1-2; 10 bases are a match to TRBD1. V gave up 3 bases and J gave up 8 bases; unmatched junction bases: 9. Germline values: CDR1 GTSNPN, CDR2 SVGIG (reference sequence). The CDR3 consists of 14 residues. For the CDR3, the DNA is TGTGCCTGGAGCGCGACAGGGGGCCACAAGGGCTACACCTTC. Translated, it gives CAWSATGGHKGYTF.

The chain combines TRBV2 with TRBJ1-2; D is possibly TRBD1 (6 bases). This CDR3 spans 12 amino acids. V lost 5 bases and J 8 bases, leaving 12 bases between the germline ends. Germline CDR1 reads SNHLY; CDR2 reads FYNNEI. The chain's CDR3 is CASSTGPAGYTF. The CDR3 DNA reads TGTGCCAGCAGTACAGGGCCGGCGGGCTACACCTTC.